These 3 T cell receptor beta chains were all obtained from the same sample, sequenced in a study of blood T cell repertoires in COVID-19. The table came from immunoSEQ multiplex PCR; TCRdb's copy has only in-frame clones and leaves some out. The sample contains fewer than 350,000 clones, about nine tenths of which appear only once. The sequenced sample was PBMCs or T cells enriched from blood (not recorded which). The receptor set was obtained from a woman aged 30 to 39 who had been exposed to COVID-19.

This clone appeared a few times. The chain couples TRBV5-4 to TRBJ2-7; D remains unclear. CDR3 length: 13 residues. Germline V lookup: CDR1 SGHNT, CDR2 YYREEE (reference sequence). The V end lost 5 bases, the J end lost 1 base, and 10 bases lay between the germline ends. Here the CDR3 DNA reads TGTGCCAGCAGACTCCCCGGGTCCTACGAGCAGTACTTC. Amino acid sequence: CASRLPGSYEQYF.

The rearrangement uses TRBV7-8 and TRBJ1-2; D gene ambiguous. Trimming shortened V by 5 bases and J by 9 bases, and 13 bases separated the two germline ends. Germline assignment: CDR1 SGHVS and CDR2 FQNEAQ. CDR3 length: 12 amino acids. CDR3 sequence: CASSQLEGRYTF. The CDR3 region has the DNA TGTGCCAGCAGCCAACTGGAGGGCCGCTACACCTTC.

J is TRBJ1-2 and V is TRBV12-3 or TRBV12-4; TRBD1 is a possible D gene (6 bases). This CDR3 is built from 13 residues. Trimming shortened V by 6 bases and J by 4 bases, and 12 bases separated the two germline ends. The CDR3 spells CASSTDRIYGYTF. The CDR3 DNA reads as TGTGCCAGCAGCACCGACAGGATCTATGGCTACACCTTC.